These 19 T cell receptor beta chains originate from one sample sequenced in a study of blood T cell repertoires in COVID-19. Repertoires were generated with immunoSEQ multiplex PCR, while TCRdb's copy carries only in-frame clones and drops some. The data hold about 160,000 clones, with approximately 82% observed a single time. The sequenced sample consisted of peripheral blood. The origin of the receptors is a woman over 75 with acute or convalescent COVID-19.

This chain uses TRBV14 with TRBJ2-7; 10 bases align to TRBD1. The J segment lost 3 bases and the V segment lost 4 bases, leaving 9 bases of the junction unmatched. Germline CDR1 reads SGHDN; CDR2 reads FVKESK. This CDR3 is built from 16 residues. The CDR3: CASSLRSGTGVYEQYF. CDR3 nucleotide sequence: TGTGCCAGCAGCCTGAGATCCGGGACAGGGGTCTACGAGCAGTACTTC.

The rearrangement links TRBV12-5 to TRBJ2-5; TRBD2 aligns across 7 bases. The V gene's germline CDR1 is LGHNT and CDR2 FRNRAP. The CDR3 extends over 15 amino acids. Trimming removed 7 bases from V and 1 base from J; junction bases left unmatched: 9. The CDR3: CASAEAGWGQETQYF. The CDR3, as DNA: TGTGCTAGTGCCGAAGCGGGATGGGGCCAAGAGACCCAGTACTTC.

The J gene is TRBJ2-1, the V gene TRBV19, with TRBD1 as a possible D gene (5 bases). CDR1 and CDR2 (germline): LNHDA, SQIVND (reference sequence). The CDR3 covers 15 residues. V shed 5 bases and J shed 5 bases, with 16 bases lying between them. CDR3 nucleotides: TGTGCCAGTAGTGTCCGGCAGGGATTCGACAATGAGCAGTTCTTC. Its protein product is CASSVRQGFDNEQFF.

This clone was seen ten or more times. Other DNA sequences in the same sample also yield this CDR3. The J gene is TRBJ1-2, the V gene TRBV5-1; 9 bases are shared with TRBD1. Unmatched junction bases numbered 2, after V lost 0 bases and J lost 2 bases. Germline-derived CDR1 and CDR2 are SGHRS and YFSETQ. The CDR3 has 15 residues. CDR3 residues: CASSLAGTGNYGYTF. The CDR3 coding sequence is TGCGCCAGCAGCTTGGCCGGGACAGGGAACTATGGCTACACCTTC.

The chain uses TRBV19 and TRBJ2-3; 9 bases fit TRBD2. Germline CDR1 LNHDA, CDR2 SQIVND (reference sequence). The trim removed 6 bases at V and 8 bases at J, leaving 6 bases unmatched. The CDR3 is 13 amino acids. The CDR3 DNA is TGTGCCAGTAGGAGCCTAGCGGGATTTACGCAGTATTTT. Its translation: CASRSLAGFTQYF.

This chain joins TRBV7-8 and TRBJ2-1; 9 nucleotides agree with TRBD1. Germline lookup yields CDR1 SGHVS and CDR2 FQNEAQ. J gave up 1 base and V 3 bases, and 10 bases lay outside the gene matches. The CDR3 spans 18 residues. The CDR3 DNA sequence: TGTGCCAGCAGCTTTCTAATGGGGACAGGGCGATCCTACAATGAGCAGTTCTTC. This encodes CASSFLMGTGRSYNEQFF.

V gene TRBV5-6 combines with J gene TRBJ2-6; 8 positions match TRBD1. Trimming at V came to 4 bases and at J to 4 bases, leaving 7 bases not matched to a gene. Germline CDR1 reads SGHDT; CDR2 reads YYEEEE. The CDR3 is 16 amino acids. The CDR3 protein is CASSGGTGGGANVLTF. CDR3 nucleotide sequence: TGTGCCAGCAGCGGTGGGACAGGCGGGGGGGCCAACGTCCTGACTTTC.

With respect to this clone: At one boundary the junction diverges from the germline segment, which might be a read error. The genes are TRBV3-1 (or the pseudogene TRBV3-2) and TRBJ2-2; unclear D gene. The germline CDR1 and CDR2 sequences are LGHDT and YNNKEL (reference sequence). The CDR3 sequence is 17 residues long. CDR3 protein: CASSEEVLRKNTGELFF. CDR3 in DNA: TGTGCCAGCAGCGAAGAGGTGTTGCGTAAGAACACCGGGGAGCTGTTTTTT.

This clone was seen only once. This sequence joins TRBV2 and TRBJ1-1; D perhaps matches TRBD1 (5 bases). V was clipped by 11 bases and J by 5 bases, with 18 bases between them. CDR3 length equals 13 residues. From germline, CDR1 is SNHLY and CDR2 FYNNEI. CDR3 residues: CAGTYRRGTEAFF. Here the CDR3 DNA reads TGTGCCGGCACCTACAGGAGGGGAACTGAAGCTTTCTTT.

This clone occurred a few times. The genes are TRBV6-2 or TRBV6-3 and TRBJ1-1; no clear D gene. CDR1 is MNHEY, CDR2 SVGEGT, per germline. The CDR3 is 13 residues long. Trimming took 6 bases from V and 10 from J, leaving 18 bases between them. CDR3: CASSGSGGIAAFF. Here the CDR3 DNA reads TGTGCCAGCAGCGGGTCGGGTGGAATAGCAGCTTTCTTT.

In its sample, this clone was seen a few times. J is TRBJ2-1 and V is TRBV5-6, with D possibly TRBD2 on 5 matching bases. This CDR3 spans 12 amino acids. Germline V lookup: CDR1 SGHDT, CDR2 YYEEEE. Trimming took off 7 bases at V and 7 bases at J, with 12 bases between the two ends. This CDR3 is CASGRKRNEQFF. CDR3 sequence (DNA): TGTGCCAGCGGGAGAAAAAGAAATGAGCAGTTCTTC.

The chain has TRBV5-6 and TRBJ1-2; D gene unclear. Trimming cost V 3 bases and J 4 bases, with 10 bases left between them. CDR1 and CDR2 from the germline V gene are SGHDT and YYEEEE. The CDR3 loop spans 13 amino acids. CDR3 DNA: TGTGCCAGCAGCTCCAATCGGGTCTATGGCTACACCTTC. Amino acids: CASSSNRVYGYTF.

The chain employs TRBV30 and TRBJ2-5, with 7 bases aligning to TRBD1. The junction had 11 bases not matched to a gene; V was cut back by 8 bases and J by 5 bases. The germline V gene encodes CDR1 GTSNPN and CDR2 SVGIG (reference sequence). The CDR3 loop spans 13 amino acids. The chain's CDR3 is CAGDRARRETQYF. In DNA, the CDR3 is TGTGCCGGTGACAGGGCTCGGCGGGAGACCCAGTACTTC.

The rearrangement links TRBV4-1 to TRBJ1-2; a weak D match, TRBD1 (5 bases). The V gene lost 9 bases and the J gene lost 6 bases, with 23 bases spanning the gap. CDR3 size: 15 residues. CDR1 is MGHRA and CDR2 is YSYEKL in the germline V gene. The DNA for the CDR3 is TGCGCCAGTAGAGATCAGGGATTCGGCGGGAATGGCTACACCTTC. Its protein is CASRDQGFGGNGYTF.

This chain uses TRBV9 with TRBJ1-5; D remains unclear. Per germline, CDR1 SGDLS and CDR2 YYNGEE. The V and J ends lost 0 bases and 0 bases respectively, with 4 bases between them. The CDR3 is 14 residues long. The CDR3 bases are TGTGCCAGCAGCGTAGGTCTTAGCAATCAGCCCCAGCATTTT. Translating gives CASSVGLSNQPQHF.

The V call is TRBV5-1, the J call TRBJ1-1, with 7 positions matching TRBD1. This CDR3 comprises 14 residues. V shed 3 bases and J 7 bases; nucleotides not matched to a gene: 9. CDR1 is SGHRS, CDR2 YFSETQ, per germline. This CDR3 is CASSSGQAYVEAFF. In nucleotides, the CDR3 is TGCGCCAGCAGCTCTGGACAGGCTTACGTTGAAGCTTTCTTT.

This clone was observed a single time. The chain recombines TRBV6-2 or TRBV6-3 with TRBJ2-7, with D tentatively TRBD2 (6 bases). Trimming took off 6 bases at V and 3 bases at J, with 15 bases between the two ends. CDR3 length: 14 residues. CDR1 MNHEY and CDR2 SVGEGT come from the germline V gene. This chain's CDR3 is CASSRETIRYEQYF. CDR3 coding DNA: TGTGCCAGCAGCCGGGAGACCATCCGCTACGAGCAGTACTTC.

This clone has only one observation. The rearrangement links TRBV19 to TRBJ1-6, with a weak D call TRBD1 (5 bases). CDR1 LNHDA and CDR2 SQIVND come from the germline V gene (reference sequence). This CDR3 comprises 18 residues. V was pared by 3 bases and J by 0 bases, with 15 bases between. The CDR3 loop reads CASSMKVSGGSYNSPLHF. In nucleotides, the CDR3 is TGTGCCAGTAGTATGAAGGTCTCCGGGGGCTCCTATAATTCACCCCTCCACTTT.

The DNA for the CDR3 is TGTGCCAGCAGTTCGGGACAGCTAGCTAACTATGGCTACACCTTC. It encodes CASSSGQLANYGYTF. J is TRBJ1-2 and V is TRBV6-5; 7 bases are a match to TRBD1. The J segment lost 0 bases and the V segment lost 4 bases, leaving 5 bases of the junction unmatched. The germline gives CDR1 MNHEY, CDR2 SVGAGI. The CDR3 spans 15 residues.